A single sample gave rise to the 20 T cell receptor beta chains below, sequenced in a study of blood T cell repertoires in COVID-19. Assay: immunoSEQ multiplex PCR; the TCRdb copy retains only in-frame clones and omits some. Counted here are approximately 100,000 clones, roughly 90% occurring once; the ten biggest clones make up about 4.2%. Sequencing input: peripheral blood. Source of these receptors: a human donor with COVID-19, enrolled during active disease. The donor label of this sample is uncertain.

The sample holds one count of this clone. The genes are TRBV18 and TRBJ2-2, with 7 bases matching TRBD2. J was trimmed by 3 bases and V by 5 bases; bases with no gene match: 6. CDR1 KGHSH and CDR2 LQKENI come from the germline V gene. The CDR3 runs to 15 residues. The CDR3 reads CASSAGRADTGELFF. For the CDR3, the DNA is TGTGCCAGCTCAGCTGGGAGGGCAGACACCGGGGAGCTGTTTTTT. Based on the CDR3 plus reference TRBV18 and TRBJ2-2, the full variable domain is NAGVMQNPRHLVRRRGQEARLRCSPMKGHSHVYWYRQLPEEGLKFMVYLQKENIIDESGMPKERFSAEFPKEGPSILRIQQVVRGDSAAYFCASSAGRADTGELFFGEGSRLTVL.

The chain links TRBV15 to TRBJ1-1, with 9 positions matching TRBD1. The CDR3 length is 16 residues. The V and J ends lost 1 base and 6 bases, in that order; junction bases with no gene match: 9. From germline, CDR1 is LNHNV and CDR2 YYDKDF (reference sequence). The CDR3 bases are TGTGCCACCAGCAGAGGCCGGGGACAGGGAGTGGCTGAAGCTTTCTTT. Protein product: CATSRGRGQGVAEAFF.

The chain is built from TRBV19 and TRBJ2-1; TRBD2 matches at 8 bases. V trimming: 9 bases; J trimming: 9 bases; junction bases outside the gene matches: 19. Germline loops: CDR1 LNHDA, CDR2 SQIVND (reference sequence). This CDR3 region has 16 residues. CDR3 DNA: TGTGCCAGCACCCACCGTTCCGGGGGGGGCCTTGGTGAGCAGTTCTTC. This gives the protein CASTHRSGGGLGEQFF. Variable domain in full (rest from reference TRBV19 and TRBJ2-1): DGGITQSPKYLFRKEGQNVTLSCEQNLNHDAMYWYRQDPGQGLRLIYYSQIVNDFQKGDIAEGYSVSREKKESFPLTVTSAQKNPTAFYLCASTHRSGGGLGEQFFGPGTRLTVL.

The chain has TRBV6-5 and TRBJ2-1; 8 nucleotides align to TRBD2. Germline V CDR1 and CDR2: MNHEY, SVGAGI. V trimming: 7 bases; J trimming: 8 bases; junction bases outside the gene matches: 4. This CDR3 region has 12 residues. CDR3 coding DNA: TGTGCCAGCACCCCGGGGGGGGATGAGCAGTTCTTC. This gives the protein CASTPGGDEQFF.

This clone was recorded once. The chain employs TRBV15 and TRBJ2-1; maybe TRBD1 (6 bases). V was shortened by 6 bases and J by 3 bases, with 9 bases between the two germline ends. This CDR3 region has 13 residues. The germline gives CDR1 LNHNV, CDR2 YYDKDF (reference sequence). The chain's CDR3 is CATRPQGYNEQFF. As DNA, the CDR3 is TGTGCCACCAGACCACAGGGCTACAATGAGCAGTTCTTC.

The CDR3 spells CASSLSGTGRADTQYF. Here the CDR3 DNA reads TGTGCCAGCAGCTTGTCAGGGACAGGGCGGGCCGATACGCAGTATTTT. This chain uses TRBV7-9 with TRBJ2-3; 9 nucleotides match TRBD1. The V and J ends lost 3 bases and 6 bases, in that order; junction bases with no gene match: 10. The CDR3 extends over 16 amino acids. The germline V gene has CDR1 SEHNR and CDR2 FQNEAQ (reference sequence).

The chain links TRBV14 to TRBJ1-1, with D tentatively TRBD1 (6 bases). V lost 4 bases to trimming and J lost 7 bases, with 16 bases between them. Germline lookup yields CDR1 SGHDN and CDR2 FVKESK. The CDR3 extends over 14 amino acids. The CDR3 region is CASSRDRILGEAFF. The CDR3 DNA follows: TGTGCCAGCAGCCGAGACAGGATTCTCGGTGAAGCTTTCTTT. Filled out from reference TRBV14 and TRBJ1-1, the complete variable domain reads EAGVTQFPSHSVIEKGQTVTLRCDPISGHDNLYWYRRVMGKEIKFLLHFVKESKQDESGMPNNRFLAERTGGTYSTLKVQPAELEDSGVYFCASSRDRILGEAFFGQGTRLTVV.

This chain connects TRBV27 to TRBJ1-2, with a weak D call TRBD1 (6 bases). The CDR3 has 15 residues. Germline CDR1 and CDR2: MNHEY and SMNVEV (reference sequence). The germline V and J ends were trimmed by 5 bases and 0 bases, with 13 bases remaining between them. CDR3 nucleotides: TGTGCCAGCAGTCCCCGGACAGTTTCTAACTATGGCTACACCTTC. It codes for CASSPRTVSNYGYTF.

V is TRBV5-4 and J is TRBJ1-2, with D uncertain. V was pared by 4 bases and J by 4 bases, with 11 bases between. The CDR3 runs 13 residues. The V gene's germline CDR1 is SGHNT and CDR2 YYREEE (reference sequence). Here the CDR3 reads CASSGPGSYGYTF. The CDR3 nucleotides are TGTGCCAGCAGCGGCCCAGGTAGCTATGGCTACACCTTC. Full variable domain (rest looked up from reference TRBV5-4 and TRBJ1-2): ETGVTQSPTHLIKTRGQQVTLRCSSQSGHNTVSWYQQALGQGPQFIFQYYREEENGRGNFPPRFSGLQFPNYSSELNVNALELDDSALYLCASSGPGSYGYTFGSGTRLTVV.

This chain connects TRBV6-5 to TRBJ2-7; TRBD2 matches at 8 bases. The CDR3 contains 13 residues. Germline assignment: CDR1 MNHEY and CDR2 SVGAGI. The V segment lost 6 bases and the J segment 3 bases; nucleotides outside the gene matches: 4. CDR3 protein: CASRREAHYEQYF. The CDR3 DNA reads as TGTGCCAGCAGGCGGGAGGCCCACTACGAGCAGTACTTC.

In DNA form, the CDR3 reads TGTGCCATCAGTGAGGGGGGCGTGGAGACCCAGTACTTC. It codes for CAISEGGVETQYF. This sequence joins TRBV10-3 and TRBJ2-5, with D possibly being TRBD1 (6 bases). This CDR3 is built from 13 residues. V was shortened by 2 bases and J by 5 bases, with 9 bases between the two germline ends. Germline V gene lookup returns CDR1 ENHRY and CDR2 SYGVKD.

The chain links TRBV6-5 to TRBJ2-3, with 8 nucleotides matching TRBD2. The V gene end was trimmed by 5 bases and the J gene end by 9 bases; junction bases not matched to a gene: 4. The CDR3 spans 12 residues. Germline V lookup: CDR1 MNHEY, CDR2 SVGAGI. The CDR3 DNA follows: TGTGCCAGCAGTACAACTAGCGGAACGCAGTATTTT. Translating gives CASSTTSGTQYF.

Only a few counts were recorded for this clone. V gene TRBV10-3 combines with J gene TRBJ1-3; the D is unclear. From germline, CDR1 is ENHRY and CDR2 SYGVKD. Trimming left V 8 bases short and J 2 bases short, with 10 bases between. The CDR3 is made up of 13 amino acids. CDR3 sequence reads: CAISPGAGNTIYF. CDR3 coding DNA: TGTGCCATCTCCCCCGGGGCTGGAAACACCATATATTTT.

The chain employs TRBV15 and TRBJ1-5; weak D call: TRBD1 (5 bases). V lost 0 bases, J lost 1 base, and 10 bases lay in between. The germline V gene encodes CDR1 LNHNV and CDR2 YYDKDF (reference sequence). The CDR3 runs to 16 residues. CDR3 DNA: TGTGCCACCAGCAGAGACAGGTCAGGGAGCAATCAGCCCCAGCATTTT. This codes for CATSRDRSGSNQPQHF.

The J gene is TRBJ1-1, the V gene TRBV4-1, with TRBD1 matching 10 bases. This CDR3 has 15 residues. Germline-derived CDR1 and CDR2 are MGHRA and YSYEKL. V was clipped by 3 bases and J by 5 bases; unmatched bases: 6. Here the CDR3 DNA reads TGCGCCAGCAGCCAGGCGACAGGGGGCAGGACTGAAGCTTTCTTT. It translates to CASSQATGGRTEAFF.

Only one count was recorded for this clone. The V gene is TRBV27, the J gene TRBJ1-1; the D is unclear. Trimming cost V 8 bases and J 1 base, with 11 bases left between them. The CDR3 is 13 residues long. Looked up from germline, CDR1 is MNHEY and CDR2 is SMNVEV (reference sequence). The CDR3 DNA follows: TGTGCCAGCTCTACCCGACAGAACACTGAAGCTTTCTTT. Translation gives CASSTRQNTEAFF.

The chain employs TRBV9 and TRBJ2-1, with D possibly matching TRBD1 (6 bases). The CDR3 is 15 residues long. Germline lookup yields CDR1 SGDLS and CDR2 YYNGEE. V was clipped by 1 base and J by 6 bases, with 14 bases between them. The CDR3 sequence: CASSVSGAPPNEQFF. CDR3 DNA sequence: TGTGCCAGCAGCGTATCAGGGGCCCCTCCCAATGAGCAGTTCTTC.

The CDR3 region is CASSTLGQGIRAYQPQHF. The CDR3 DNA reads TGTGCCAGTAGTACGCTTGGACAGGGAATCAGGGCCTACCAGCCCCAGCATTTT. V is TRBV19 and J is TRBJ1-5, with TRBD1 matching over 8 bases. Germline CDR1 LNHDA, CDR2 SQIVND (reference sequence). The J segment lost 7 bases and the V segment lost 4 bases, leaving 18 bases of the junction unmatched. The CDR3 sequence is 18 residues long.

The chain carries TRBV6-5 and TRBJ2-7, with a weak D call TRBD2 (5 bases). CDR1 and CDR2 from the germline V gene are MNHEY and SVGAGI. The CDR3 runs 14 residues. The ends were cut back, 2 bases at V and 5 bases at J, with 13 bases in the middle. CDR3 nucleotide sequence: TGTGCCAGCAGTTACGGGCCGGGGAGAGACGAGCAGTACTTC. Residues: CASSYGPGRDEQYF.

This chain joins TRBV2 and TRBJ1-3; the D gene is possibly TRBD1 (5 bases). Trimming shortened V by 9 bases and J by 0 bases, and 12 bases separated the two germline ends. The CDR3 has 14 amino acids. Germline values: CDR1 SNHLY, CDR2 FYNNEI. The CDR3 DNA reads TGTGCCAGTTCCGACAGTCGCTCTGGAAACACCATATATTTT. As protein: CASSDSRSGNTIYF.